The 2 T cell receptor beta chains presented below share a single source sample, sequenced in a study of blood T cells in healthy people across ages. A sample-barcoded 5' primer and a J-beta primer mix were used in a second PCR of roughly 7 to 11 cycles. TCRdb used MiXCR to reprocess the 5' RACE reads, holding one entry per CDR3 protein. The sample includes about 1.6 million distinct CDR3 sequences, almost 35% seen only once; the top ten take approximately 10%. Sequencing was carried out using blood. These receptors originate from a woman in her twenties or thirties in good health.

The chain combines TRBV21-1 with TRBJ2-5; no check of the table's D call, TRBD1, against the DNA was made. TRBV21-1 is described as a pseudogene. CDR3 size: 14 residues. CDR3 protein: CARRWAGAISEQYF. For the CDR3, the DNA is TGTGCCCGCCGGTGGGCGGGGGCGATTAGTGAGCAGTACTTC.

This clonotype was counted between two and nine times. The chain carries TRBV7-9 and TRBJ2-1; 11 nucleotides align to TRBD2. The V segment lost 6 bases and the J segment 9 bases; nucleotides outside the gene matches: 16. This CDR3 contains 17 residues. Germline CDR1 SEHNR, CDR2 FQNEAQ (reference sequence). CDR3 sequence: CASSPRLTSGRPSEQFF. The CDR3 nucleotides are TGTGCCAGCAGTCCCAGACTCACTAGCGGGAGACCCAGTGAGCAGTTCTTC.